A selection of T cell receptor beta chains follows, all from one sample in a study of response to subunit inactivated influenza vaccine. TCRdb re-analysed the RT-PCR reads in MiXCR, keeping a single row per CDR3 protein. The sample lists around 580,000 distinct CDR3 sequences; 14% were seen once. This material consisted of PBMCs from blood, taken 11 to 12 days after vaccination. The receptor source for this set is a middle-aged man who received an inactivated influenza vaccine. CDR3s include the opening cysteine and the closing phenylalanine or tryptophan. The D gene is left open where the match is weak. Size values are once, few and many counts, or a class for expanded clones, and some rows have none.

clone size: -
J gene: TRBJ2-3
CDR3 length: 16
V gene: TRBV12-3/TRBV12-4
D gene: -
CDR3 DNA: TGTGCCAGCAGTTTAGGGAGGGCGACTAGCACAGATACGCAGTATTTT
CDR3 protein: CASSLGRATSTDTQYF

clone size: -
J gene: TRBJ1-5
CDR3 length: 13
V gene: TRBV28
D gene: -
CDR3 DNA: TGTGCCAGCAGTCCCCAAGTTAACCAGCCCCAGCATTTT
CDR3 protein: CASSPQVNQPQHF

clone size: -
J gene: TRBJ1-2
CDR3 length: 13
V gene: TRBV20-1
D gene: -
CDR3 DNA: TGCAGTGCTAGAGTGAGGACTAACTATGGCTACACCTTC
CDR3 protein: CSARVRTNYGYTF

clone size: -
J gene: TRBJ1-4
CDR3 length: 15
V gene: TRBV20-1
D gene: TRBD1
CDR3 DNA: TGCAGTGCTAGGCCTTCCGGGACAGTCCACGAAAAACTGTTTTTT
CDR3 protein: CSARPSGTVHEKLFF

clone size: -
J gene: TRBJ2-5
CDR3 length: 13
V gene: TRBV25-1
D gene: TRBD1
CDR3 DNA: TGTGCCAGCAGGAAGACAGGGACCGAGACCCAGTACTTC
CDR3 protein: CASRKTGTETQYF

clone size: -
J gene: TRBJ1-5
CDR3 length: 15
V gene: TRBV12-3/TRBV12-4
D gene: TRBD1
CDR3 DNA: TGTGCCAGCAGAGCGGGACAGGGGAGCAATCAGCCCCAGCATTTT
CDR3 protein: CASRAGQGSNQPQHF

clone size: few
J gene: TRBJ2-5
CDR3 length: 16
V gene: TRBV7-2
D gene: TRBD2
CDR3 DNA: TGTGCCAGCAGCACTACTAGCGGGGGGGCTGGAGAGACCCAGTACTTC
CDR3 protein: CASSTTSGGAGETQYF

clone size: -
J gene: TRBJ2-1
CDR3 length: 13
V gene: TRBV6-2/TRBV6-3
D gene: -
CDR3 DNA: TGTGCCAGCAGTTACTCTTCGGGGAATGAGCAGTTCTTC
CDR3 protein: CASSYSSGNEQFF

clone size: few
J gene: TRBJ1-1
CDR3 length: 13
V gene: TRBV7-2
D gene: -
CDR3 DNA: TGTGCCAGCAGCCCCCAGGGGTACGCTGAAGCTTTCTTT
CDR3 protein: CASSPQGYAEAFF

clone size: few
J gene: TRBJ2-1
CDR3 length: 15
V gene: TRBV20-1
D gene: TRBD2
CDR3 DNA: TGCAGTGCTAGGCCCTATCGGGGGGTCAGCTATGAGCAGTTCTTC
CDR3 protein: CSARPYRGVSYEQFF

clone size: -
J gene: TRBJ1-2
CDR3 length: 12
V gene: TRBV25-1
D gene: -
CDR3 DNA: TGTGCCAGCCAAAGTCCCCCCATTGGCTACACCTTC
CDR3 protein: CASQSPPIGYTF

clone size: many
J gene: TRBJ1-5
CDR3 length: 14
V gene: TRBV20-1
D gene: -
CDR3 DNA: TGCAGTGCCAAGCGCGACAGTGACAATCAGCCCCAGCATTTT
CDR3 protein: CSAKRDSDNQPQHF

clone size: few
J gene: TRBJ2-1
CDR3 length: 15
V gene: TRBV7-7
D gene: TRBD1
CDR3 DNA: TGTGCCAGCAGCGAGGGACAGGGGGCTTACAATGAGCAGTTCTTC
CDR3 protein: CASSEGQGAYNEQFF

clone size: few
J gene: TRBJ2-7
CDR3 length: 12
V gene: TRBV24-1
D gene: TRBD1
CDR3 DNA: TGTGCCACCAGTGATCCGACAGGGGAGCAGTACTTC
CDR3 protein: CATSDPTGEQYF

clone size: -
J gene: TRBJ2-7
CDR3 length: 14
V gene: TRBV7-6
D gene: -
CDR3 DNA: TGTGCCAGCAGCCCCGTGTGTGTGGGGGAATGGGGTTGTTTC
CDR3 protein: CASSPVCVGEWGCF

clone size: -
J gene: TRBJ2-7
CDR3 length: 15
V gene: TRBV3-1
D gene: -
CDR3 DNA: TGTGCCAGCAGCCAAGCCGCAGGGCTCGGATACGAGCAGTACTTC
CDR3 protein: CASSQAAGLGYEQYF

clone size: few
J gene: TRBJ2-4
CDR3 length: 12
V gene: TRBV12-3/TRBV12-4
D gene: -
CDR3 DNA: TGTGCCAGCAGTAGATCACGAAACATTCAGTACTTC
CDR3 protein: CASSRSRNIQYF

clone size: -
J gene: TRBJ1-1
CDR3 length: 13
V gene: TRBV29-1
D gene: -
CDR3 DNA: TGCAGCGTTGAAAAGAGGTTGAACACCGAAGCTTTCTTT
CDR3 protein: CSVEKRLNTEAFF

clone size: few
J gene: TRBJ2-5
CDR3 length: 16
V gene: TRBV20-1
D gene: TRBD2
CDR3 DNA: TGCAGTGCCACGGGGGGGACTAGCGGCCTCCAAGAGACCCAGTACTTC
CDR3 protein: CSATGGTSGLQETQYF

clone size: few
J gene: TRBJ2-3
CDR3 length: 16
V gene: TRBV6-4
D gene: TRBD2
CDR3 DNA: TGTGCCAGCAGTGTACCGATTAGCGGGCCACGCCATACGCAGTATTTT
CDR3 protein: CASSVPISGPRHTQYF

clone size: -
J gene: TRBJ1-2
CDR3 length: 14
V gene: TRBV7-9
D gene: -
CDR3 DNA: TGTGCCAGCAGCAGGGGGTCGGGCATCTATGGCTACACCTTC
CDR3 protein: CASSRGSGIYGYTF

clone size: few
J gene: TRBJ2-7
CDR3 length: 13
V gene: TRBV20-1
D gene: -
CDR3 DNA: TGCAGTGCTAGAGATTTTACAGATTACGAGCAGTACTTC
CDR3 protein: CSARDFTDYEQYF

clone size: -
J gene: TRBJ2-5
CDR3 length: 14
V gene: TRBV12-3/TRBV12-4
D gene: TRBD1
CDR3 DNA: TGTGCCAGCAGTTTGACAGGGAACGGGGAGACCCAGTACTTC
CDR3 protein: CASSLTGNGETQYF

clone size: few
J gene: TRBJ2-2
CDR3 length: 13
V gene: TRBV7-2
D gene: -
CDR3 DNA: TGTGCCAGCAGCCCCTGGGAGACCGGGGAGCTGTTTTTT
CDR3 protein: CASSPWETGELFF

clone size: -
J gene: TRBJ2-7
CDR3 length: 14
V gene: TRBV5-6
D gene: -
CDR3 DNA: TGTGCCAGCACCGAGGGGGGGCCCGGAAACGAGCAGTACTTC
CDR3 protein: CASTEGGPGNEQYF

clone size: few
J gene: TRBJ2-6
CDR3 length: 17
V gene: TRBV7-8
D gene: -
CDR3 DNA: TGTGCCAGCAGCATCGTCCGGACTGCGTCTGGGGCCAACGTCCTGACTTTC
CDR3 protein: CASSIVRTASGANVLTF

clone size: -
J gene: TRBJ2-7
CDR3 length: 12
V gene: TRBV10-3
D gene: TRBD1
CDR3 DNA: TGTGCCGTCGGACAGGGTTCCTACGAGCAGTACTTC
CDR3 protein: CAVGQGSYEQYF

clone size: few
J gene: TRBJ1-2
CDR3 length: 17
V gene: TRBV27
D gene: TRBD1
CDR3 DNA: TGTGCCAGCAGTTTATCGCGGGGGGACAGCCTGACATATGGCTACACCTTC
CDR3 protein: CASSLSRGDSLTYGYTF

clone size: few
J gene: TRBJ2-1
CDR3 length: 15
V gene: TRBV7-3
D gene: TRBD1
CDR3 DNA: TGTGCCAGCAGCTTAAAAGGGGGCCAAACCAATGAGCAGTTCTTC
CDR3 protein: CASSLKGGQTNEQFF

clone size: many
J gene: TRBJ2-5
CDR3 length: 17
V gene: TRBV5-1
D gene: TRBD1
CDR3 DNA: TGCGCCAGCAGCTTGGAAACCGGGACAGGGGGGGGAGAGACCCAGTACTTC
CDR3 protein: CASSLETGTGGGETQYF

clone size: -
J gene: TRBJ2-7
CDR3 length: 14
V gene: TRBV20-1
D gene: -
CDR3 DNA: TGCAGTGCCCGTCTAGCGGACAGCTCCTACGAGCAGTACTTC
CDR3 protein: CSARLADSSYEQYF

clone size: -
J gene: TRBJ1-6
CDR3 length: 16
V gene: TRBV5-1
D gene: TRBD1
CDR3 DNA: TGCGCCAGCAGCTCGGACGGGACAGATAATAATTCACCCCTCCACTTT
CDR3 protein: CASSSDGTDNNSPLHF

clone size: -
J gene: TRBJ1-3
CDR3 length: 13
V gene: TRBV20-1
D gene: -
CDR3 DNA: TGCAGTGCCAAGAGGGTTTTGGGAAACACCATATATTTT
CDR3 protein: CSAKRVLGNTIYF

clone size: -
J gene: TRBJ1-3
CDR3 length: 13
V gene: TRBV11-1
D gene: -
CDR3 DNA: TGTGCCAGCAGCTTCGCGAGTCGCCTCGCCATATATTTT
CDR3 protein: CASSFASRLAIYF

clone size: -
J gene: TRBJ2-1
CDR3 length: 14
V gene: TRBV6-1
D gene: -
CDR3 DNA: TGTGCCAGCAGTCCCAGACTAGGTGGCAATGAGCAGTTCTTC
CDR3 protein: CASSPRLGGNEQFF

clone size: -
J gene: TRBJ2-5
CDR3 length: 15
V gene: TRBV7-2
D gene: -
CDR3 DNA: TGTGCCAGCAGCTTAGGCGGGACCAGGCGCCGGCCCCAGTACTTC
CDR3 protein: CASSLGGTRRRPQYF

clone size: many
J gene: TRBJ2-7
CDR3 length: 15
V gene: TRBV7-9
D gene: TRBD1
CDR3 DNA: TGTGCCAGCAGCTTTGGAGCCAGGGGGTATCACGAGCAGTACTTC
CDR3 protein: CASSFGARGYHEQYF

clone size: many
J gene: TRBJ2-4
CDR3 length: 15
V gene: TRBV12-3/TRBV12-4
D gene: -
CDR3 DNA: TGTGCCAGCAGCCGGCCGATGCTAGCCAAAAACATTCAGTACTTC
CDR3 protein: CASSRPMLAKNIQYF

clone size: -
J gene: TRBJ2-1
CDR3 length: 15
V gene: TRBV5-1
D gene: TRBD2
CDR3 DNA: TGCGCCAGCAGCTTGCAAACTAGCGCTATCAGTAAGCAGTTCTTC
CDR3 protein: CASSLQTSAISKQFF